Listed below are T cell receptor beta chains from one sample, sequenced in a study of blood T cell repertoires in COVID-19. Method: immunoSEQ multiplex PCR; TCRdb's copy keeps in-frame clones and lacks some. The sample contains 250,000 to 350,000 clones, roughly 88% of which appear only once. Material: peripheral blood. The receptors derive from a young woman who had recovered from COVID-19. Both conserved end residues are part of each CDR3. A D gene is named only where the DNA matches it firmly. Rows give clone size only sometimes, using once, few, many, or a class for an expanded clone.

.	once	TRBV7-2	TRBJ1-2	13	CASSSDMNYGYTF	TGTGCCAGCAGCTCAGACATGAACTATGGCTACACCTTC
.	.	TRBV11-2	TRBJ2-1	14	CASSLDSSYNEQFF	TGTGCCAGCAGCTTAGACAGTTCCTACAATGAGCAGTTCTTC
TRBD2	.	TRBV9	TRBJ2-1	19	CASSDRLAGHSSSYNEQFF	TGTGCCAGCAGCGACCGACTAGCGGGGCATTCTAGCTCCTACAATGAGCAGTTCTTC
.	.	TRBV7-2	TRBJ2-7	15	CASSLAGLEYSEQYF	TGTGCCAGCAGCTTAGCGGGCTTGGAATACTCCGAGCAGTACTTC
TRBD1	.	TRBV24-1	TRBJ1-1	14	CATSRTGPNTEAFF	TGTGCCACCAGCAGGACAGGGCCGAACACTGAAGCTTTCTTT
.	.	TRBV19	TRBJ2-5	13	CASKGQNQETQYF	TGTGCCAGTAAGGGGCAAAACCAAGAGACCCAGTACTTC
TRBD1	.	TRBV19	TRBJ2-7	14	CASSIRDRAYEQYF	TGTGCCAGTAGTATCCGGGACAGGGCCTACGAGCAGTACTTC
.	.	TRBV4-1	TRBJ2-1	15	CASSQRQGGLDEQFF	TGCGCCAGCAGCCAAAGGCAGGGGGGCCTCGATGAGCAGTTCTTC
.	.	TRBV9	TRBJ1-6	18	CASSVGRGPGSYNSPLHF	TGTGCCAGCAGCGTAGGCAGGGGACCGGGCTCCTATAATTCACCCCTCCACTTT
TRBD1	.	TRBV5-1	TRBJ2-1	17	CASSFTGTEVPLHEQFF	TGCGCCAGCAGCTTTACCGGGACAGAAGTACCTCTCCATGAGCAGTTCTTC
.	.	TRBV2	TRBJ1-1	15	CASSDGILGNTEAFF	TGTGCCAGCAGTGACGGGATCCTGGGGAACACTGAAGCTTTCTTT
TRBD1	.	TRBV2	TRBJ1-3	16	CASSLTDRVSGNTIYF	TGTGCCAGCAGCCTCACCGACAGGGTTTCTGGAAACACCATATATTTT
.	once	TRBV9	TRBJ2-3	12	CASSLLTDTQYF	TGTGCCAGCAGCCTTTTAACAGATACGCAGTATTTT
.	few	TRBV4-1	TRBJ1-1	17	CASSQDYRNSLNTEAFF	TGCGCCAGCAGCCAAGATTATAGAAACAGTTTGAACACTGAAGCTTTCTTT
TRBD2	once	TRBV5-4	TRBJ2-1	17	CASSPSPSGGSYNEQFF	TGTGCCAGCAGCCCGAGTCCTAGCGGGGGGTCCTACAATGAGCAGTTCTTC
TRBD1	.	TRBV11-1	TRBJ1-2	14	CASSYGQGLYGYTF	TGTGCCAGCAGCTACGGACAGGGACTCTATGGCTACACCTTC
.	.	TRBV14	TRBJ1-4	15	CASSQDSQTSEKLFF	TGTGCCAGCAGCCAAGATTCTCAGACATCTGAAAAACTGTTTTTT
TRBD1	.	TRBV4-1	TRBJ1-6	16	CVSSFASRDRGRPLHF	TGCGTCAGCAGCTTCGCCTCCCGGGACAGGGGGCGGCCCCTCCACTTT
.	.	TRBV28	TRBJ1-2	12	CASSAMGHGYTF	TGTGCCAGCAGTGCGATGGGCCACGGCTACACCTTC
TRBD2	.	TRBV5-6	TRBJ2-3	16	CASSPRRLALTDTQYF	TGTGCCAGCAGCCCCCGGAGACTAGCACTCACAGATACGCAGTATTTT
.	.	TRBV6-5	TRBJ1-5	15	CASNQGVFSNQPQHF	TGTGCCAGCAATCAGGGTGTCTTTAGCAATCAGCCCCAGCATTTT
.	.	TRBV2	TRBJ1-4	15	CASSGARSTNEKLFF	TGTGCCAGCAGTGGGGCTCGGTCAACTAATGAAAAACTGTTTTTT
.	once	TRBV13	TRBJ1-5	15	CASSLGGGGPRPQHF	TGTGCCAGCAGCTTAGGAGGCGGGGGGCCCCGGCCCCAGCATTTT
TRBD2	.	TRBV9	TRBJ2-1	14	CASSVRAGDDEQFF	TGTGCCAGCAGCGTACGAGCGGGGGATGATGAGCAGTTCTTC
TRBD1	.	TRBV6-1	TRBJ1-3	16	CASSVRTGGTGNTIYF	TGTGCCAGCAGTGTTCGGACAGGCGGAACTGGAAACACCATATATTTT
.	.	TRBV18	TRBJ1-2	16	CASSPRGGHQIYGYTF	TGTGCCAGCTCACCACGGGGGGGACATCAAATCTATGGCTACACCTTC
.	.	TRBV6-5	TRBJ1-2	13	CASSYGAVYGYTF	TGTGCCAGCAGTTACGGGGCAGTCTATGGCTACACCTTC
.	.	TRBV16	TRBJ1-1	13	CASSQQGNTEAFF	TGTGCCAGCAGCCAGCAGGGAAACACTGAAGCTTTCTTT
.	.	TRBV7-8	TRBJ2-3	15	CASSPGAQGLDTQYF	TGTGCCAGCAGCCCAGGGGCCCAGGGATTAGATACGCAGTATTTT
.	.	TRBV7-3	TRBJ2-5	14	CASSLAGSGETQYF	TGTGCCAGCAGCTTAGCGGGGTCGGGAGAGACCCAGTACTTC
.	once	TRBV4-1	TRBJ1-1	14	CASSLGTQNTEAFF	TGCGCCAGCAGCCTAGGGACTCAGAACACTGAAGCTTTCTTT